The 18 T cell receptor beta chains given below trace back to one sample, sequenced in a study of shared clonotypes between healthy human individuals (dated by TCRdb to the early 2020s). Library creation used the immunoSEQ multiplex PCR assay. TCRdb retrieved this table from immuneACCESS and kept in-frame rearrangements only. Not all clones are present; in checked studies, unresolved V genes account for under half, and no reason is known for the remainder. The sample table records about 480,000 clones; 79% of these occur just once. The ten largest clones represent 10% to 15% of the sample. Input material: PBMCs. The receptors come from a woman between 40 and 55 years old in good health. Some clones in this sample may be carry-over from other donors' samples.

The chain employs TRBV15 and TRBJ2-3, with a weak D call TRBD1 (6 bases). This CDR3 contains 16 residues. V lost 0 bases, J lost 0 bases, and 10 bases lay in between. The germline gives CDR1 LNHNV, CDR2 YYDKDF (reference sequence). The CDR3 DNA follows: TGTGCCACCAGCAGAGATCTGGGGGCTAGCACAGATACGCAGTATTTT. Residues: CATSRDLGASTDTQYF.

The chain links TRBV5-6 to TRBJ2-2; 9 bases are a match to TRBD2. The CDR3 spans 14 residues. Germline trimming cut 7 bases from V and 6 bases from J; bases unmatched to any gene: 7. Per germline, CDR1 SGHDT and CDR2 YYEEEE. The CDR3, as DNA: TGTGCCAGCCAGAAGACTAGCGGTCCCGGGGAGCTGTTTTTT. Protein sequence: CASQKTSGPGELFF.

This clone was seen more than once but under ten times. This chain connects TRBV5-1 to TRBJ2-3; 14 bases fit TRBD2. Germline V gives CDR1 SGHRS, CDR2 YFSETQ. The junction had 12 bases not matched to a gene; V was cut back by 4 bases and J by 5 bases. The CDR3 is 18 amino acids. CDR3 DNA: TGCGCCAGCAGCGTAACCGGGACTAGCGGGAGTGGGGGAGATACGCAGTATTTT. Its translation is CASSVTGTSGSGGDTQYF. Complete variable domain (other parts from reference TRBV5-1 and TRBJ2-3): KAGVTQTPRYLIKTRGQQVTLSCSPISGHRSVSWYQQTPGQGLQFLFEYFSETQRNKGNFPGRFSGRQFSNSRSEMNVSTLELGDSALYLCASSVTGTSGSGGDTQYFGPGTRLTVL.

The rearrangement links TRBV2 to TRBJ2-2, with a tentative D call TRBD2 (5 bases). The ends were cut back, 10 bases at V and 7 bases at J, with 10 bases in the middle. The length of the CDR3 is 11 residues. Germline CDR1 SNHLY, CDR2 FYNNEI. The CDR3 DNA reads TGTGCCACCGAACGGGGCGGGGAGCTGTTTTTT. Residues: CATERGGELFF. The full variable domain, rest sourced from reference TRBV2 and TRBJ2-2, is EPEVTQTPSHQVTQMGQEVILRCVPISNHLYFYWYRQILGQKVEFLVSFYNNEISEKSEIFDDQFSVERPDGSNFTLKIRSTKLEDSAMYFCATERGGELFFGEGSRLTVL.

CDR3 DNA: TGTGCCAGCAGCTTGGCCGGGGTTCCTGGGCAGTTCTTC. Protein: CASSLAGVPGQFF. This sequence joins TRBV5-4 and TRBJ2-1, with TRBD2 as a possible D gene (5 bases). Trimming removed 0 bases at V and 12 bases at J, with 13 bases between. CDR3 length: 13 amino acids. Germline V lookup: CDR1 SGHNT, CDR2 YYREEE (reference sequence).

The CDR3 protein is CASSLSTLDSPLHF. The CDR3 DNA reads TGTGCCAGCAGCTTATCGACATTAGATTCACCCCTCCACTTT. The genes are TRBV7-9 and TRBJ1-6; D gene uncertain. Germline values: CDR1 SEHNR, CDR2 FQNEAQ (reference sequence). Trimming shortened V by 2 bases and J by 8 bases, and 10 bases separated the two germline ends. The CDR3 length is 14 residues.

This clone was seen more than once but under ten times. The genes are TRBV4-2 and TRBJ2-3; TRBD2 matches at 9 bases. J gave up 1 base and V 3 bases, and 14 bases lay outside the gene matches. Germline V gene sequence: CDR1 LGHNA, CDR2 YNFKEQ. This CDR3 has 19 amino acids. The CDR3 spells CASSHSWAGGARGTDTQYF. The CDR3 DNA reads TGTGCCAGCAGCCATAGCTGGGCGGGAGGGGCCCGGGGCACAGATACGCAGTATTTT.

The V and J genes are TRBV9 and TRBJ1-1, with 7 bases matching TRBD1. V lost 0 bases to trimming and J lost 6 bases; unmatched junction nucleotides: 8. CDR1 and CDR2 from the germline V gene are SGDLS and YYNGEE. The CDR3 runs 15 residues. The CDR3 region is CASSVAGGAIAEAFF. For the CDR3, the DNA is TGTGCCAGCAGCGTAGCAGGGGGTGCCATAGCTGAAGCTTTCTTT.

The chain couples TRBV27 to TRBJ1-2; TRBD1 agrees at 11 bases. V was clipped by 7 bases and J by 8 bases; unmatched bases: 9. The CDR3 totals 14 residues. Per the germline V gene, CDR1 is MNHEY and CDR2 is SMNVEV (reference sequence). The DNA for the CDR3 is TGTGCCAGCAAATCCGGGACAGGGGGAGGAGGCTACACCTTC. It is translated as CASKSGTGGGGYTF.

This chain uses TRBV19 with TRBJ1-2; TRBD1 is a possible D gene (6 bases). The ends were cut back, 3 bases at V and 6 bases at J, with 23 bases in the middle. The CDR3 length is 17 residues. Germline CDR1 reads LNHDA; CDR2 reads SQIVND (reference sequence). The CDR3 loop reads CASSIRIDAQGNHGYTF. The CDR3 coding sequence is TGTGCCAGTAGTATCCGGATCGACGCGCAGGGGAACCATGGCTACACCTTC.

The V gene is TRBV6-1, the J gene TRBJ2-7, with TRBD2 matching 8 bases. Unmatched junction bases numbered 12, after V lost 7 bases and J lost 4 bases. This CDR3 is built from 15 residues. Germline assignment: CDR1 MNHNS and CDR2 SASEGT. The DNA of the CDR3 is TGTGCCAGCACCCAAGAAGCGGGAGCGCCGTACGAGCAGTACTTC. Translated, it gives CASTQEAGAPYEQYF.

This chain connects TRBV2 to TRBJ2-7; 8 positions match TRBD2. The trim removed 10 bases at V and 0 bases at J, leaving 11 bases unmatched. This CDR3 spans 15 amino acids. Per the germline V gene, CDR1 is SNHLY and CDR2 is FYNNEI. The CDR3 nucleotides read TGTGCCATCACGGGGGGGAGGGTCAACTCCTACGAGCAGTACTTC. Its translation: CAITGGRVNSYEQYF. Variable domain in full (rest from reference TRBV2 and TRBJ2-7): EPEVTQTPSHQVTQMGQEVILRCVPISNHLYFYWYRQILGQKVEFLVSFYNNEISEKSEIFDDQFSVERPDGSNFTLKIRSTKLEDSAMYFCAITGGRVNSYEQYFGPGTRLTVT.

This clone has just a few counts. The V and J genes are TRBV5-5 and TRBJ2-3; no firm D call. The CDR3 consists of 13 residues. V was clipped by 3 bases and J by 2 bases, with 7 bases between them. Germline CDR1 SGHKS, CDR2 YYEKEE (reference sequence). This chain's CDR3 is CASSSPDTDTQYF. DNA of the CDR3: TGTGCCAGCAGCTCTCCGGACACAGATACGCAGTATTTT.

The chain is built from TRBV25-1 and TRBJ1-2, with D hard to call. V was clipped by 3 bases and J by 0 bases, with 14 bases between them. Germline CDR1 and CDR2: MGHDK and SYGVNS. The CDR3 has 16 residues. CDR3 loop: CASSEILVPPNYGYTF. The CDR3 DNA is TGTGCCAGCAGTGAGATTCTTGTCCCCCCTAACTATGGCTACACCTTC.

The V and J genes are TRBV7-2 and TRBJ2-3; tentative D call: TRBD2 (5 bases). CDR1 and CDR2 (germline): SGHTA, FQGNSA. This CDR3 is built from 15 residues. The V gene lost 2 bases and the J gene lost 9 bases, with 18 bases spanning the gap. The CDR3 spells CASSLFPGTGVTQYF. The CDR3, as DNA: TGTGCCAGCAGCTTATTTCCCGGTACCGGGGTCACGCAGTATTTT.

The chain uses TRBV7-2 and TRBJ2-2; TRBD2 matches 10 bases. V was pared by 5 bases and J by 5 bases, with 8 bases of the junction left unmatched. CDR1 and CDR2 from the germline V gene are SGHTA and FQGNSA. The length of the CDR3 is 16 residues. The chain's CDR3 is CASSIGLAEGTGELFF. In DNA, the CDR3 is TGTGCCAGCAGCATCGGACTAGCGGAGGGGACCGGGGAGCTGTTTTTT.

V is TRBV7-2 and J is TRBJ1-1; D is possibly TRBD1 (5 bases). Germline values: CDR1 SGHTA, CDR2 FQGNSA. The CDR3 has 15 amino acids. V shed 5 bases and J shed 2 bases, with 15 bases lying between them. The CDR3 DNA is TGTGCCAGCAGCCCTCAGGGCAGAACAAACACTGAAGCTTTCTTT. Its translation is CASSPQGRTNTEAFF.

In regard to this clone: Other nucleotide sequences in the sample specify the same CDR3. This chain joins TRBV7-9 and TRBJ2-5; TRBD2 matches at 7 bases. Germline CDR1 is SEHNR and CDR2 is FQNEAQ (reference sequence). This CDR3 has 13 amino acids. V shed 3 bases and J 5 bases; nucleotides not matched to a gene: 3. The chain's CDR3 is CASSLGGVETQYF. As DNA, the CDR3 is TGTGCCAGCAGCTTGGGAGGGGTCGAGACCCAGTACTTC.